This T cell receptor (beta chain) was observed in a study of coeliac disease. Using immunoSEQ multiplex PCR, the repertoire was profiled, and TCRdb retains in-frame clones only, with some absent. Of fewer than 6,000 clones in the sample, approximately 74% were seen once. The CDR3 extends over 14 amino acids. The germline V gene encodes CDR1 LNHNV and CDR2 YYDKDF (reference sequence). What was sequenced was lamina propria lymphocytes from the gut. V usage is TRBV15 and J usage is TRBJ2-5; the D gene is possibly TRBD1 (6 bases). The DNA end lines up better with TRBJ2-7; the J call may be wrong. The receptor was derived from a woman aged 18 to 35 with active celiac disease. As DNA, the CDR3 is TGTGCCACCAGCAGAAAAACAGGGTCCTACGAGCAGTACTTC. Translated, it gives CATSRKTGSYEQYF.